This T cell receptor (beta chain) was sequenced during a study of response to subunit inactivated influenza vaccine. TCRdb reprocessed the RT-PCR reads via MiXCR and lists one record per CDR3 protein. The sample includes about 540,000 distinct CDR3 sequences, roughly a quarter of them seen just once. Germline loops: CDR1 DFQATT, CDR2 SNEGSKA (reference sequence). V was clipped by 7 bases and J by 4 bases; unmatched bases: 6. This CDR3 has 14 residues. The same specimen was also included in a second study, on T cells expressing NK-cell markers. From that paper: As the method of synthesis, 5'RACE template switching with UMIs yielded TCR beta cDNA. It was sorted CD3+CD56-NKG2C+, CD3+CD56+NKG2C- and CD3+CD56+NKG2C+ T cells that provided the TCR beta repertoires.

The material was CD4+ T cells sorted from PBMCs, obtained approximately 13 days after vaccination. The V call is TRBV20-1, the J call TRBJ2-1, with 11 bases fitting TRBD2. The source is a man between 45 and 60 years old who received an inactivated influenza vaccine. The CDR3 region has the DNA TGCAGTGGACTGACTAGCGGGACATACAATGAGCAGTTCTTC. This sequence encodes CSGLTSGTYNEQFF.